This entry lists 21 T cell receptor beta chains sequenced from one sample in a study of CD8 T cells in ankylosing spondylitis. Study results and caveats: Several highly homologous variants formed a TCR beta motif that appeared characteristic of ankylosing spondylitis blood.

Each CDR3 protein is one row after TCRdb ran MiXCR on the 5' RACE reads. Of a few hundred thousand distinct CDR3 sequences in the sample, roughly 12% were seen once. No antigen is known for these receptors. Input material: blood, either unsorted or a sorted T cell fraction (not recorded which). These receptors came from a male donor with ankylosing spondylitis.

This clonotype was observed at least ten times. The V gene is TRBV24-1, the J gene TRBJ2-2; D is unclear. Trimming removed 5 bases at V and 5 bases at J, with 11 bases between. This CDR3 is built from 14 residues. The germline V gene has CDR1 KGHDR and CDR2 SFDVKD. This chain's CDR3 is CATSGPSGTGELFF. In nucleotides, the CDR3 is TGTGCCACCAGTGGTCCCTCGGGTACCGGGGAGCTGTTTTTT.

This clonotype was recorded a few times. The chain has TRBV29-1 and TRBJ1-4; 10 bases match TRBD1. The CDR3 has 14 residues. V trimming: 0 bases; J trimming: 8 bases; junction bases outside the gene matches: 3. Germline CDR1 is SQVTM and CDR2 is ANQGSEA. CDR3 nucleotide sequence: TGCAGCGTTGAAGATGGGGGACAGGGGGAAAAACTGTTTTTT. It specifies CSVEDGGQGEKLFF.

This clonotype has ten or more counts. The chain recombines TRBV7-9 with TRBJ2-7; D is unresolved. Germline values: CDR1 SEHNR, CDR2 FQNEAQ (reference sequence). V was cut by 5 bases and J by 1 base, with 12 bases left in between. The CDR3 loop spans 14 amino acids. CDR3 sequence (DNA): TGTGCCAGCAGCCCGAGAGCCCCTTCCTACGAGCAGTACTTC. This encodes CASSPRAPSYEQYF.

The V call is TRBV6-1, the J call TRBJ2-1; TRBD2 might be the D (6 bases). The length of the CDR3 is 14 residues. Trimming took off 8 bases at V and 7 bases at J, with 18 bases between the two ends. Germline V gene data show CDR1 as MNHNS and CDR2 as SASEGT. CDR3 in amino acids: CASGGLRTLNEQFF. CDR3 sequence (DNA): TGTGCCAGCGGAGGACTAAGGACCTTGAATGAGCAGTTCTTC.

This clonotype was recorded a few times. V is TRBV29-1 and J is TRBJ2-2, with TRBD1 matching 8 bases. The CDR3 length is 13 residues. From germline, CDR1 is SQVTM and CDR2 ANQGSEA. The J segment lost 5 bases and the V segment lost 6 bases, leaving 5 bases of the junction unmatched. CDR3 in DNA: TGCAGCGTGGAGACAGGGGAAACCGGGGAGCTGTTTTTT. It codes for CSVETGETGELFF.

The chain uses TRBV5-5 and TRBJ2-2, with 9 bases aligning to TRBD1. Germline CDR1 and CDR2: SGHKS and YYEKEE (reference sequence). Unmatched junction bases numbered 1, after V lost 1 base and J lost 3 bases. The CDR3 is 15 amino acids. As DNA, the CDR3 is TGTGCCAGCAGCTTGTGGACAGGGGACACCGGGGAGCTGTTTTTT. Its translation is CASSLWTGDTGELFF.

The rearrangement joins TRBV5-5 to TRBJ2-5; no reliable D call. The CDR3 is 13 residues long. The germline V and J ends were trimmed by 0 bases and 1 base, with 4 bases remaining between them. CDR1 SGHKS and CDR2 YYEKEE come from the germline V gene (reference sequence). The CDR3 nucleotides are TGTGCCAGCAGCTTGGAGTTCCAAGAGACCCAGTACTTC. It translates to CASSLEFQETQYF.

This clonotype has more than one count but fewer than ten. The chain recombines TRBV20-1 with TRBJ1-2, with D perhaps matching TRBD1 (5 bases). This CDR3 contains 12 residues. Germline V gives CDR1 DFQATT, CDR2 SNEGSKA (reference sequence). The CDR3 region has the DNA TGCAGCGCCGGGGCAGGCCAAAGCGGCTACACCTTC. Protein sequence: CSAGAGQSGYTF.

This clonotype showed up many times. The V gene is TRBV12-3 or TRBV12-4, the J gene TRBJ2-1, with D possibly TRBD2 on 6 matching bases. CDR3 size: 14 residues. V dropped 5 bases and J dropped 7 bases, with 15 bases sitting between them. CDR3 residues: CASSLMGGGNEQFF. The CDR3 coding sequence is TGTGCCAGCAGTCTAATGGGGGGTGGAAATGAGCAGTTCTTC.

This rearrangement joins TRBV29-1 to TRBJ2-1; D gene uncertain. Germline CDR1 is SQVTM and CDR2 is ANQGSEA. The V gene lost 3 bases and the J gene lost 0 bases, with 9 bases spanning the gap. The CDR3 loop spans 14 amino acids. In nucleotides, the CDR3 is TGCAGCGTTGAGAACAGACTCTCCTACAATGAGCAGTTCTTC. Protein product: CSVENRLSYNEQFF.

The CDR3 loop is CASSLEVTASMNTEAFF. DNA for the CDR3: TGTGCCAGCAGCTTAGAGGTGACGGCAAGCATGAACACTGAAGCTTTCTTT. This rearrangement joins TRBV7-8 to TRBJ1-1, with D unresolved. V lost 1 base, J lost 0 bases, and 15 bases lay in between. Germline V gene lookup returns CDR1 SGHVS and CDR2 FQNEAQ. The CDR3 covers 17 residues.

This clonotype was recorded a few times. In DNA form, the CDR3 reads TGTGCCAGCAGCGTGGGACTAGTGGCGCCGGGGGAGCAGTACGTC. This gives the protein CASSVGLVAPGEQYV. This chain links TRBV5-6 with TRBJ2-7; TRBD2 matches 8 bases. Germline assignment: CDR1 SGHDT and CDR2 YYEEEE. The J segment lost 7 bases and the V segment lost 4 bases, leaving 13 bases of the junction unmatched. The CDR3 runs 15 residues.

This clonotype was counted ten times or more. This chain uses TRBV5-1 with TRBJ2-7; maybe TRBD2 (6 bases). The CDR3 totals 13 residues. Germline V CDR1 and CDR2: SGHRS, YFSETQ. Deletions cut 4 bases from V and 4 bases from J, with 12 bases between. The CDR3 sequence: CASSDWGEYEQYF. CDR3 nucleotide sequence: TGCGCCAGCAGCGACTGGGGGGAATACGAGCAGTACTTC.

The rearrangement joins TRBV10-1 to TRBJ2-1, with D unclear. The length of the CDR3 is 13 residues. Germline lookup yields CDR1 WNHNN and CDR2 SYGVQD (reference sequence). Trimming took off 4 bases at V and 7 bases at J, with 11 bases between the two ends. CDR3 sequence reads: CASSGSPENEQFF. Written as DNA, the CDR3 is TGCGCCAGCAGTGGGTCCCCCGAGAATGAGCAGTTCTTC.

J is TRBJ2-5 and V is TRBV5-1; D ambiguous. Germline V gene lookup returns CDR1 SGHRS and CDR2 YFSETQ. The CDR3 is 14 amino acids. Between the trimmed V and J ends, which lost 4 bases and 2 bases, there was a span of 12 bases. This CDR3 is CASSPAPPQETQYF. In DNA form, the CDR3 reads TGCGCCAGCAGCCCGGCCCCCCCACAAGAGACCCAGTACTTC.

This clonotype was observed a few times. The genes are TRBV5-1 and TRBJ2-1; TRBD1 matches at 11 bases. Germline CDR1 SGHRS, CDR2 YFSETQ. Trimming removed 4 bases from V and 1 base from J; junction bases left unmatched: 10. The CDR3 spans 18 residues. CDR3 in amino acids: CASSRTGGKYRSYNEQFF. DNA of the CDR3: TGCGCCAGCAGCCGGACAGGGGGCAAATATAGGTCCTACAATGAGCAGTTCTTC.

This clonotype appeared many times. The chain employs TRBV5-1 and TRBJ2-7; TRBD1 matches 7 bases. The CDR3 runs 13 residues. The germline V gene encodes CDR1 SGHRS and CDR2 YFSETQ. V lost 0 bases to trimming and J lost 6 bases; unmatched junction nucleotides: 3. CDR3 amino acids: CASSLEQGTEQYV. The CDR3 DNA follows: TGCGCCAGCAGCTTGGAACAGGGGACCGAGCAGTACGTC.

This chain joins TRBV3-1 and TRBJ2-7, with 7 bases fitting TRBD1. With V trimmed by 1 base and J by 3 bases, 15 bases remained unmatched. There are 18 residues in the CDR3. Germline values: CDR1 LGHDT, CDR2 YNNKEL (reference sequence). CDR3 nucleotides: TGTGCCAGCAGCCAAGCCCTCCTACCGGGACAGCCCTTCTACGAGCAGTACTTC. It yields the protein CASSQALLPGQPFYEQYF.

This clonotype has just a few counts. V gene TRBV5-6 combines with J gene TRBJ2-7; a possible D gene is TRBD2 (6 bases). CDR1 is SGHDT, CDR2 YYEEEE, per germline. V gave up 4 bases and J gave up 2 bases, with 19 bases separating them. This CDR3 region has 16 residues. CDR3 in amino acids: CASSPRSLALTYEQYV. DNA for the CDR3: TGTGCCAGCAGCCCACGATCTCTAGCGCTCACCTACGAGCAGTACGTC.

This clonotype has just a few counts. The CDR3, as DNA: TGCAGTGCTTGGACAGGGGGCCGCGACACCATATATTTT. It specifies CSAWTGGRDTIYF. The chain employs TRBV20-1 and TRBJ1-3; 11 bases match TRBD1. The germline V gene has CDR1 DFQATT and CDR2 SNEGSKA (reference sequence). The CDR3 sequence is 13 residues long. Trimming took 5 bases from V and 8 from J; bases not matched to a gene: 5.

This rearrangement joins TRBV24-1 to TRBJ2-1, with 8 bases aligning to TRBD2. The J segment lost 0 bases and the V segment lost 2 bases, leaving 11 bases of the junction unmatched. Per germline, CDR1 KGHDR and CDR2 SFDVKD. This CDR3 spans 19 amino acids. This CDR3 reads CATSDSSPTSGSSYNEQFF. CDR3 coding DNA: TGTGCCACCAGTGATTCTTCCCCAACTAGCGGAAGCTCCTACAATGAGCAGTTCTTC.